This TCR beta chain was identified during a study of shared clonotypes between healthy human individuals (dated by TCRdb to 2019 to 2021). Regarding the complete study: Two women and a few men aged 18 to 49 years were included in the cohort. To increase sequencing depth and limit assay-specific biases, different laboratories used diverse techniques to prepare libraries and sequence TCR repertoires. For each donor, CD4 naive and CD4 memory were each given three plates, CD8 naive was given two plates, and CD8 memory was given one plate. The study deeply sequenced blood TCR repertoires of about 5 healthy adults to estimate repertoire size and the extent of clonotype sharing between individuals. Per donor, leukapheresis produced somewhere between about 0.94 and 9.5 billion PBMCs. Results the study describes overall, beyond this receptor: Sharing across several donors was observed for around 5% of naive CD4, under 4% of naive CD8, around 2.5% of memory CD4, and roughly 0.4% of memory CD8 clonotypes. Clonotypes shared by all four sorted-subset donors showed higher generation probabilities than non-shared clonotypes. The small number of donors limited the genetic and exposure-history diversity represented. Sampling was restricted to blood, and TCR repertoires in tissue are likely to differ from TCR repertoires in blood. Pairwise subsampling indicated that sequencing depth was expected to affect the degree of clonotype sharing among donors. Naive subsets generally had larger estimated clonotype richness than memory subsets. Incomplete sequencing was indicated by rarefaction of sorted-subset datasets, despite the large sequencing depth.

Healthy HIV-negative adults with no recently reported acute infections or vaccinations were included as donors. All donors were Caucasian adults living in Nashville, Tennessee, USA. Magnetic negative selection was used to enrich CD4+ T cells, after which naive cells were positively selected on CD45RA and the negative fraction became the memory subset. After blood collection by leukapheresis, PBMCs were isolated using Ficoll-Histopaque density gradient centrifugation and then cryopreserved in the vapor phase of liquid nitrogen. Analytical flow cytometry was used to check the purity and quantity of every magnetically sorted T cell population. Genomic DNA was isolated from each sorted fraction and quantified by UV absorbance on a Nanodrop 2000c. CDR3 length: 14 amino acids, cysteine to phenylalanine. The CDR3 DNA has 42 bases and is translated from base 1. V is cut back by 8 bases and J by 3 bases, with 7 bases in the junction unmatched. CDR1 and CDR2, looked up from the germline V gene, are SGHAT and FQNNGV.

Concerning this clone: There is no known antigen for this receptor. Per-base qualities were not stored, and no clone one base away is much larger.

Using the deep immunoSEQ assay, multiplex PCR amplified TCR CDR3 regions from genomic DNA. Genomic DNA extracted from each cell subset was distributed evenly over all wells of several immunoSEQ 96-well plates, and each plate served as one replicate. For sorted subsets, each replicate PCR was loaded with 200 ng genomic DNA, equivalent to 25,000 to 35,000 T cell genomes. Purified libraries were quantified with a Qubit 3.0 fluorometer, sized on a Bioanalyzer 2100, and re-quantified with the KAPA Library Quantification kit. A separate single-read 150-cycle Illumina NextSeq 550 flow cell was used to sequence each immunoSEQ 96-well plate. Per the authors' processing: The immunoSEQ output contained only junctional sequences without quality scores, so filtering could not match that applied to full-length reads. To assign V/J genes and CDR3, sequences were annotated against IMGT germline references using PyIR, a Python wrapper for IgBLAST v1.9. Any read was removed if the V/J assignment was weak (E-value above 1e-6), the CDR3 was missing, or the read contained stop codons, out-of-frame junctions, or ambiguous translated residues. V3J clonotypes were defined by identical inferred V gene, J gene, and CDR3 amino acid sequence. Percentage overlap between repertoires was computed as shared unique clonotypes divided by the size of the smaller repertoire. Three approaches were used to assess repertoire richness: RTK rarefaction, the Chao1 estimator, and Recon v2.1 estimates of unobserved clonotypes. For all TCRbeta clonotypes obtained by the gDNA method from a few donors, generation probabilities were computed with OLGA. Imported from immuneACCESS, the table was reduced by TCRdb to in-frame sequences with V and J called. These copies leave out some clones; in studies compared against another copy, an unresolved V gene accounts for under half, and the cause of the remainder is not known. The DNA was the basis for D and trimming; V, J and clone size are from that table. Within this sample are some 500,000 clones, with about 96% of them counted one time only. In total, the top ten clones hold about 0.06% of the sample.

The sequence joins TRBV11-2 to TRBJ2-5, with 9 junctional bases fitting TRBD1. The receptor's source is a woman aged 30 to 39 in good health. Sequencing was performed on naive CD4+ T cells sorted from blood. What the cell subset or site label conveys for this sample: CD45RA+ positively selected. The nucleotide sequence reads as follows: TGTGCCAGCGCCCCGGGGGACAGGGAAGAGACCCAGTACTTC. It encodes CASAPGDREETQYF.